This paragraph covers one T cell receptor (beta chain) sequence. This CDR3 is 14 amino acids long. Per the germline V gene, CDR1 is SEHNR and CDR2 is FQNEAQ (reference sequence). J was trimmed by 4 bases and V by 7 bases; bases with no gene match: 9. This entry is derived from a study of siplizumab effects on memory and regulatory T cells. Sequenced by immunoSEQ multiplex PCR; TCRdb stores in-frame clones only, minus some. The table includes tens of thousands of clones, 75% to 95% detected once. The rearrangement links TRBV7-9 to TRBJ2-7, with 8 bases that match TRBD1. The receptor comes from a human donor in good health. The sample was CD8+ T cells sorted from blood. CDR3 bases: TGTGCCAGCACCCGGGACAGGAGTTTTTACGAGCAGTACTTC. Its translation is CASTRDRSFYEQYF.